The next 4 T cell receptor beta chains were all read from a single sample in a study of radiotherapy plus CTLA-4 blockade in lung cancer. Some clones are missing from TCRdb's copy, which holds only in-frame ones; the method was immunoSEQ multiplex PCR. The repertoire has about 110,000 clones, 85% to 90% of them found once; the top ten carry over 2%. The sequenced sample was peripheral blood, obtained from a patient treated with radiotherapy plus ipilimumab. All receptors derive from a human donor with non-small cell lung cancer that progressed on radiotherapy plus ipilimumab. Some clones in this sample may be carry-over from other donors' samples.

This CDR3 reads CASSSPGYSSTDTQYF. CDR3 nucleotides: TGTGCCAGCAGCTCCCCCGGATATTCTAGCACAGATACGCAGTATTTT. The chain employs TRBV14 and TRBJ2-3; D gene unclear. This CDR3 is 16 amino acids long. The ends were cut back, 5 bases at V and 0 bases at J, with 15 bases in the middle. From germline, CDR1 is SGHDN and CDR2 FVKESK.

This rearrangement joins TRBV15 to TRBJ1-1; D is undetermined. The germline V gene has CDR1 LNHNV and CDR2 YYDKDF (reference sequence). The ends were cut back, 3 bases at V and 5 bases at J, with 10 bases in the middle. The CDR3 totals 13 residues. The CDR3 DNA sequence: TGTGCCACCAGCAGCGAAAGGGAAACTGAAGCTTTCTTT. The encoded protein is CATSSERETEAFF.

The rearrangement uses TRBV6-5 and TRBJ1-6; D uncertain. The CDR3 loop spans 15 amino acids. In germline, CDR1 is MNHEY, CDR2 SVGAGI. V lost 7 bases, J lost 14 bases, and 24 bases lay in between. The CDR3 region is CASTGSSGIAMTLHF. The CDR3 bases are TGTGCCAGCACCGGATCCTCAGGCATCGCAATGACCCTCCACTTT.

The rearrangement links TRBV27 to TRBJ2-1; 7 nucleotides match TRBD1. V lost 8 bases to trimming and J lost 0 bases; unmatched junction nucleotides: 7. The CDR3 is made up of 15 amino acids. Per germline, CDR1 MNHEY and CDR2 SMNVEV (reference sequence). The CDR3 region is CASGNRDSSYNEQFF. The CDR3 DNA follows: TGTGCCAGCGGCAATCGGGACAGCTCCTACAATGAGCAGTTCTTC.